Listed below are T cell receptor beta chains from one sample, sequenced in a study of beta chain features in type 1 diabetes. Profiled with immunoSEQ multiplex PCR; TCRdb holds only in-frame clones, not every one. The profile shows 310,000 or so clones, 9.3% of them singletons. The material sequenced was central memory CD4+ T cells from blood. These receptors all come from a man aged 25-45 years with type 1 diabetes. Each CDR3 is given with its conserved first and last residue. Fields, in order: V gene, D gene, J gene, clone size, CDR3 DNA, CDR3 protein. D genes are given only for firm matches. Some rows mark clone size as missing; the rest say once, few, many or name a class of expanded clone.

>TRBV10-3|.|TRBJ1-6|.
TGTGCCATCAGTGACGGGGGTGGGGAAAATTCACCCCTCCACTTT
CAISDGGGENSPLHF
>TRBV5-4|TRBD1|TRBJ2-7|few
TGTGCCAGCAGCCGAAGGGGACAGGCTGCCGAGCAGTACTTC
CASSRRGQAAEQYF
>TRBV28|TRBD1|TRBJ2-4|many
TGTGCCAGCGGTCTCGCGCAGGGGGACATTCAGTACTTC
CASGLAQGDIQYF
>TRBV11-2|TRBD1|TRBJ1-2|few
TGTGCCAGCAGCTCCGACAGGGCCTATGGCTACACCTTC
CASSSDRAYGYTF
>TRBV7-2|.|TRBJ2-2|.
TGTGCCAGCAGCTTGCAGGGGTCCGCCGGGGAGCTGTTTTTT
CASSLQGSAGELFF
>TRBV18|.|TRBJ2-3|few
TGTGCCAGCTCCCCTTTTCCTCGGGATACGCAGTATTTT
CASSPFPRDTQYF
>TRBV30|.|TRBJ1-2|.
TGTGCCTGGAGTGTACTCTCCCGCTACACCTTC
CAWSVLSRYTF
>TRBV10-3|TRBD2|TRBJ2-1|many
TGTGCCATCAGTCAAGCGGGGGGGCCGTACAATGAGCAGTTCTTC
CAISQAGGPYNEQFF
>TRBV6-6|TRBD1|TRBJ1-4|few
TGTGCCAGCAGTTTGGGACAGGGGGATGAAAAACTGTTTTTT
CASSLGQGDEKLFF
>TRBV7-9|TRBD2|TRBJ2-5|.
TGTGCCAGCAGCTTAGCGCGGGAGGGAATGGGCCAAGAGACCCAGTACTTC
CASSLAREGMGQETQYF
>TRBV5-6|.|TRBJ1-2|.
TGTGCCAGCAGCTTGGTGGCCGTCTATGGCTACACCTTC
CASSLVAVYGYTF
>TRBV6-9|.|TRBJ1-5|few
TGTGCCAGCAGTTTGACAGGAGATAGCAATCAGCCCCAGCATTTT
CASSLTGDSNQPQHF
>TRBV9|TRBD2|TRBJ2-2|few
TGTGCCAGCAGCTGCGGGGGGGCATCGAACACCGGGGAGCTGTTTTTT
CASSCGGASNTGELFF
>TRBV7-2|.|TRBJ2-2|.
TGTGCCAGCAGCTTTTCAAGAGCCGGGGAGCTGTTTTTT
CASSFSRAGELFF
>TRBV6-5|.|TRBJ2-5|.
TGTGCCAGCAGCGGGGAGACCCAGTACTTC
CASSGETQYF
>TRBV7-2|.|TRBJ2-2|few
TGTGCCAGCAGCTTCGAAGGGACAACCGGGGAGCTGTTTTTT
CASSFEGTTGELFF
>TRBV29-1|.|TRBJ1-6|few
TGCAGCGTTGGTGAGGGGGCCTATAATTCACCCCTCCACTTT
CSVGEGAYNSPLHF
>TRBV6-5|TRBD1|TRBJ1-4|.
TGTGCCAGCAGTGCCGACAGGGTTGAAAAACTGTTTTTT
CASSADRVEKLFF
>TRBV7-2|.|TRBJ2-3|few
TGTGCCAGCAGCTTATTCGCGGATACGCAGTATTTT
CASSLFADTQYF
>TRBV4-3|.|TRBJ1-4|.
TGCGCCAGCAGCGAAAGCCGGACAGCGAGGGAAAAACTGTTTTTT
CASSESRTAREKLFF